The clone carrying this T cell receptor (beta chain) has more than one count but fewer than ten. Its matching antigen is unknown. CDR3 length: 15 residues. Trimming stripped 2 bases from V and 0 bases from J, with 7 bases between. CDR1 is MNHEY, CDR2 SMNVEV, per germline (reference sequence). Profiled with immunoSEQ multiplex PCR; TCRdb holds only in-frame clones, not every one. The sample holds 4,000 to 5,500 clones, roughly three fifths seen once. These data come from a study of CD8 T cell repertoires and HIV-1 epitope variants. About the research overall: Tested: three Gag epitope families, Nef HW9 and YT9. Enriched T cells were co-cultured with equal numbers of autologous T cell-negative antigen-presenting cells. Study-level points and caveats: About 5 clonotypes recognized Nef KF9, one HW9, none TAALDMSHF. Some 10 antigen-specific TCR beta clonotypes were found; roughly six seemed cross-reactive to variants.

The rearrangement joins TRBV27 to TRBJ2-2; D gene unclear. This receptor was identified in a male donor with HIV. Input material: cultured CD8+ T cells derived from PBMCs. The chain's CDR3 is CASSLVGTNTGELFF. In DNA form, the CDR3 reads TGTGCCAGCAGTTTAGTGGGAACGAACACCGGGGAGCTGTTTTTT.